This T cell receptor beta chain was observed in a study of blood T cell repertoires in COVID-19. Study summary: From the United States, Italy and Spain came samples of acute and convalescent COVID-19.

Clones were sequenced by immunoSEQ multiplex PCR, and TCRdb holds only the in-frame ones, with some missing. The sample records fewer than 120,000 clones, 72% being singletons. V was pared by 6 bases and J by 4 bases, with 8 bases of the junction left unmatched. CDR3 length: 15 amino acids. Germline lookup yields CDR1 KGHDR and CDR2 SFDVKD. This clonotype was sampled from a woman aged 60-75 years with acute or convalescent COVID-19. Sequenced input: peripheral blood. The rearrangement joins TRBV24-1 to TRBJ2-3; the match to TRBD1 covers 8 bases. The CDR3 here is CATSSSGQGPDTQYF. CDR3 in DNA: TGTGCCACCAGTTCGTCAGGACAGGGACCAGATACGCAGTATTTT.